This T cell receptor (beta chain) was profiled in a study of T cell repertoires in ileal Crohn's disease. Trimming took off 0 bases at V and 10 bases at J, with 16 bases between the two ends. Germline CDR1 reads GTSNPN; CDR2 reads SVGIG (reference sequence). This CDR3 region has 14 residues. The protocol was immunoSEQ multiplex PCR, while the TCRdb copy is restricted to in-frame clones and leaves out a portion. The sample includes roughly 13,000 clones, around 82% of them seen just once. Input material: ileal tissue. The chain carries TRBV30 and TRBJ2-1; no clear D. The TCR was taken from an adult with Crohn's disease. CDR3 amino acids: CAWSVLADTREQFF. Here the CDR3 DNA reads TGTGCCTGGAGTGTATTAGCTGATACCAGAGAGCAGTTCTTC.